The 29 T cell receptor beta chains listed next were all sequenced from one sample in a study of blood T cell repertoires in COVID-19. Sequencing used immunoSEQ multiplex PCR; TCRdb keeps in-frame clones, though not all of them. The table has approximately 160,000 clones, roughly four fifths seen once. Specimen: peripheral blood. The receptors were gathered from a woman older than 75 with acute or convalescent COVID-19.

This chain joins TRBV6-5 and TRBJ2-1, with D perhaps TRBD2 (6 bases). The CDR3 is 15 residues long. V lost 2 bases to trimming and J lost 7 bases, with 15 bases between them. From germline, CDR1 is MNHEY and CDR2 SVGAGI. In nucleotides, the CDR3 is TGTGCCAGCAGTTACGTAGGAGGGCCGGGGAATGAGCAGTTCTTC. This sequence encodes CASSYVGGPGNEQFF.

This sequence joins TRBV7-2 and TRBJ1-6; perhaps TRBD1 as D (5 bases). Trimming removed 1 base at V and 7 bases at J, with 8 bases between. Germline assignment: CDR1 SGHTA and CDR2 FQGNSA. The CDR3 extends over 14 amino acids. The DNA for the CDR3 is TGTGCCAGCAGCTTAGGGACACCCAATTCACCCCTCCACTTT. This sequence encodes CASSLGTPNSPLHF.

The chain links TRBV2 to TRBJ1-2, with D possibly TRBD1 on 6 matching bases. Trimming took 9 bases from V and 0 from J, leaving 11 bases between them. Germline values: CDR1 SNHLY, CDR2 FYNNEI. This CDR3 region has 13 residues. The CDR3 loop reads CASDPGANYGYTF. CDR3 DNA: TGTGCCAGTGATCCAGGGGCTAACTATGGCTACACCTTC.

The rearrangement joins TRBV4-2 to TRBJ2-2, with D possibly matching TRBD2 (5 bases). V was shortened by 2 bases and J by 8 bases, with 18 bases between the two germline ends. The CDR3 loop spans 16 amino acids. The germline V gene encodes CDR1 LGHNA and CDR2 YNFKEQ. The CDR3 loop is CASSQLAGRSLGELFF. CDR3 DNA: TGTGCCAGCAGCCAACTTGCGGGCCGGTCGTTGGGGGAGCTGTTTTTT.

The chain is built from TRBV2 and TRBJ1-2; 8 bases match TRBD1. The CDR3 is 14 residues long. Germline-derived CDR1 and CDR2 are SNHLY and FYNNEI. The trim removed 6 bases at V and 4 bases at J, leaving 7 bases unmatched. CDR3 in DNA: TGTGCCAGCAGAAGGACAGGGTTCGGCTATGGCTACACCTTC. This translates into CASRRTGFGYGYTF.

This rearrangement joins TRBV19 to TRBJ2-7, with 15 bases matching TRBD2. The V gene end was trimmed by 3 bases and the J gene end by 1 base; junction bases not matched to a gene: 7. Germline values: CDR1 LNHDA, CDR2 SQIVND (reference sequence). This CDR3 is 18 amino acids long. CDR3: CASSMRGTSGGTSYEQYF. The CDR3 DNA reads as TGTGCCAGTAGTATGAGAGGGACTAGCGGGGGGACATCCTACGAGCAGTACTTC.

The sample holds a few counts of this clone. The chain links TRBV7-6 to TRBJ2-5; D call uncertain. V gave up 3 bases and J gave up 3 bases, with 11 bases separating them. The CDR3 is 14 amino acids. Germline CDR1 SGHVS, CDR2 FNYEAQ. CDR3 protein: CASSLLGNKETQYF. The CDR3 DNA reads TGTGCCAGCAGCTTGCTCGGTAATAAAGAGACCCAGTACTTC.

The V call is TRBV11-2, the J call TRBJ2-3; 8 bases line up with TRBD2. J was trimmed by 4 bases and V by 1 base; bases with no gene match: 4. The CDR3 is 15 amino acids. CDR1 and CDR2 from the germline V gene are SGHAT and FQNNGV. CDR3 sequence: CASSLGGTSSDTQYF. The CDR3 nucleotides read TGTGCCAGCAGCTTAGGTGGGACTAGTTCAGATACGCAGTATTTT.

J is TRBJ1-6 and V is TRBV9; 7 bases line up with TRBD1. In germline, CDR1 is SGDLS, CDR2 YYNGEE. V shed 0 bases and J 5 bases; nucleotides not matched to a gene: 8. The CDR3 length is 17 residues. The CDR3 loop is CASSVDPGGTHNSPLHF. For the CDR3, the DNA is TGTGCCAGCAGCGTAGACCCAGGGGGGACGCATAATTCACCCCTCCACTTT.

CDR3 bases: TGTGCCAGTAGTTCCCGGACAGGGGGCGCAGGCAGCTCCTACAATGAGCAGTTCTTC. This encodes CASSSRTGGAGSSYNEQFF. This chain joins TRBV19 and TRBJ2-1, with 11 bases lining up with TRBD1. The CDR3 contains 19 residues. V dropped 5 bases and J dropped 0; count of bases not matched to a gene: 12. Germline V lookup: CDR1 LNHDA, CDR2 SQIVND (reference sequence).

The V call is TRBV29-1, the J call TRBJ2-3, with D possibly matching TRBD1 (6 bases). Germline-derived CDR1 and CDR2 are SQVTM and ANQGSEA. The germline V and J ends were trimmed by 2 bases and 4 bases, with 13 bases remaining between them. This CDR3 spans 14 amino acids. The CDR3 region is CSVERGRNADTQYF. The CDR3 DNA is TGCAGCGTTGAAAGGGGGAGAAACGCAGATACGCAGTATTTT.

V gene TRBV14 combines with J gene TRBJ2-3; 7 bases line up with TRBD2. Unmatched junction bases numbered 3, after V lost 3 bases and J lost 0 bases. The CDR3 sequence is 15 residues long. Germline CDR1 reads SGHDN; CDR2 reads FVKESK. This CDR3 is CASSHPGGSTDTQYF. The CDR3 DNA follows: TGTGCCAGCAGCCACCCGGGGGGTAGCACAGATACGCAGTATTTT. Full variable domain (remainder filled in from reference TRBV14 and TRBJ2-3): EAGVTQFPSHSVIEKGQTVTLRCDPISGHDNLYWYRRVMGKEIKFLLHFVKESKQDESGMPNNRFLAERTGGTYSTLKVQPAELEDSGVYFCASSHPGGSTDTQYFGPGTRLTVL.

The V call is TRBV27, the J call TRBJ1-3; no clear D. The CDR3 totals 15 residues. Germline V gene sequence: CDR1 MNHEY, CDR2 SMNVEV (reference sequence). The ends were cut back, 5 bases at V and 0 bases at J, with 11 bases in the middle. This chain's CDR3 is CASSPRLPSGNTIYF. CDR3 DNA sequence: TGTGCCAGCAGTCCCAGGCTCCCCTCTGGAAACACCATATATTTT.

This chain connects TRBV7-2 to TRBJ2-5; possibly TRBD2 for D (5 bases). Germline values: CDR1 SGHTA, CDR2 FQGNSA. V was clipped by 3 bases and J by 4 bases, with 15 bases between them. The length of the CDR3 is 15 residues. DNA for the CDR3: TGTGCCAGCAGCTTTGTAAGGGCCGGGGTAGAGACCCAGTACTTC. Encoded protein: CASSFVRAGVETQYF.

The chain employs TRBV6-4 and TRBJ2-4; 7 nucleotides align to TRBD2. Germline CDR1 is MRHNA and CDR2 is SNTAGT. The trim removed 0 bases at V and 16 bases at J, leaving 6 bases unmatched. The CDR3 spans 12 residues. The CDR3 coding sequence is TGTGCCAGCAGTGACTCTCGGGGACTATTCTACTTC. Protein sequence: CASSDSRGLFYF.

This clone was picked up a small number of times. The gene calls are TRBV5-8 and TRBJ2-5; perhaps TRBD2 as D (5 bases). The germline CDR1 and CDR2 sequences are SGHTS and YDEGEE. The CDR3 totals 15 residues. Trimming took 0 bases from V and 1 from J, leaving 10 bases between them. The DNA of the CDR3 is TGTGCCAGCAGCTTGGGACTAAACCGCCAAGAGACCCAGTACTTC. Translation: CASSLGLNRQETQYF.

The chain combines TRBV7-8 with TRBJ2-5; the match to TRBD2 covers 9 bases. J gave up 7 bases and V 4 bases, and 13 bases lay outside the gene matches. The germline V gene has CDR1 SGHVS and CDR2 FQNEAQ. The CDR3 extends over 16 amino acids. CDR3 amino acids: CASSSPWWRGGWTQYF. In nucleotides, the CDR3 is TGTGCCAGCAGCTCACCCTGGTGGCGGGGGGGGTGGACCCAGTACTTC.

Comment on this clone: The germline gene is not matched at one end of the junction; a read error may be the cause. J is TRBJ1-1 and V is TRBV6-2 or TRBV6-3; 8 bases are shared with TRBD1. Per the germline V gene, CDR1 is MNHEY and CDR2 is SVGEGT. This CDR3 is built from 16 residues. The CDR3: CASSYPRQGLNTEAFF. The CDR3 DNA sequence: TGTGCCAGCAGTTACCCGAGACAGGGGTTGAATACTGAAGCTTTCTTT.

About this clone: Different DNA sequences within this sample yield the same CDR3. The V gene is TRBV28, the J gene TRBJ2-7; D perhaps matches TRBD1 (5 bases). V lost 5 bases and J lost 6, with 11 bases in between. Germline loops: CDR1 MDHEN, CDR2 SYDVKM. This CDR3 comprises 12 residues. The DNA of the CDR3 is TGTGCCAGCAGTCAGGGTAGGGGCGAGCAGTACTTC. Protein product: CASSQGRGEQYF. Complete variable domain (other parts from reference TRBV28 and TRBJ2-7): DVKVTQSSRYLVKRTGEKVFLECVQDMDHENMFWYRQDPGLGLRLIYFSYDVKMKEKGDIPEGYSVSREKKERFSLILESASTNQTSMYLCASSQGRGEQYFGPGTRLTVT.

This clone has only one observation. The chain combines TRBV19 with TRBJ1-5, with D maybe TRBD1 (6 bases). Between the trimmed V and J ends, which lost 8 bases and 4 bases, there was a span of 18 bases. The CDR3 length is 15 residues. The germline CDR1 and CDR2 sequences are LNHDA and SQIVND (reference sequence). This CDR3 reads CASSLSGTINQPQHF. CDR3 DNA sequence: TGTGCCAGTTCTCTGTCGGGGACAATAAATCAGCCCCAGCATTTT.

The chain is built from TRBV6-5 and TRBJ2-1, with a tentative D call TRBD1 (6 bases). V lost 9 bases and J lost 3, with 15 bases in between. There are 14 residues in the CDR3. Per the germline V gene, CDR1 is MNHEY and CDR2 is SVGAGI. For the CDR3, the DNA is TGTGCCAGTCGCCGAGCAGGGGACTACAATGAGCAGTTCTTC. Encoded protein: CASRRAGDYNEQFF.

The rearrangement links TRBV10-2 to TRBJ2-7; 10 nucleotides match TRBD1. Trimming at V came to 0 bases and at J to 1 base, leaving 0 bases not matched to a gene. In germline, CDR1 is WSHSY, CDR2 SAAADI. The CDR3 is made up of 15 amino acids. The CDR3 region has the DNA TGCGCCAGCAGTGAGTCGGGACAGGGGTCCTACGAGCAGTACTTC. Translation: CASSESGQGSYEQYF.

A few counts support this clone. The chain recombines TRBV28 with TRBJ1-3; 9 bases line up with TRBD1. CDR1 is MDHEN and CDR2 is SYDVKM in the germline V gene. The CDR3 loop spans 16 amino acids. Trimming removed 4 bases from V and 3 bases from J; junction bases left unmatched: 7. The CDR3 coding sequence is TGTGCCAGCAGTTCCCCGGGACAGGGAAGTGGAAACACCATATATTTT. Encoded protein: CASSSPGQGSGNTIYF. The full variable domain, with the rest looked up from reference TRBV28 and TRBJ1-3, is DVKVTQSSRYLVKRTGEKVFLECVQDMDHENMFWYRQDPGLGLRLIYFSYDVKMKEKGDIPEGYSVSREKKERFSLILESASTNQTSMYLCASSSPGQGSGNTIYFGEGSWLTVV.

This sequence joins TRBV7-3 and TRBJ1-1, with unresolved D. The V gene lost 4 bases and the J gene lost 4 bases, with 10 bases spanning the gap. Germline CDR1 is SGHTA and CDR2 is FQGTGA. CDR3 length: 13 residues. The CDR3 protein is CASSSTGPTEAFF. CDR3 in DNA: TGTGCCAGCAGCTCTACCGGTCCCACTGAAGCTTTCTTT.

The chain is built from TRBV2 and TRBJ1-5; D is undetermined. The CDR3 runs 13 residues. CDR1 SNHLY and CDR2 FYNNEI come from the germline V gene. Trimming took 7 bases from V and 2 from J, leaving 9 bases between them. The CDR3, as DNA: TGTGCCAGCACGCGGGAGGGCAATCAGCCCCAGCATTTT. Amino acid sequence: CASTREGNQPQHF.

The chain links TRBV10-1 to TRBJ1-4, with 9 positions matching TRBD1. Germline values: CDR1 WNHNN, CDR2 SYGVQD (reference sequence). Germline trimming cut 2 bases from V and 5 bases from J; bases unmatched to any gene: 3. CDR3 size: 15 residues. The CDR3 bases are TGCGCCAGCAGTGAGGGACAGGGGCAGAATGAAAAACTGTTTTTT. It is translated as CASSEGQGQNEKLFF.

The chain carries TRBV28 and TRBJ1-1; D uncertain. The length of the CDR3 is 13 residues. V was shortened by 2 bases and J by 3 bases, with 7 bases between the two germline ends. Germline V gene data show CDR1 as MDHEN and CDR2 as SYDVKM. CDR3: CASSLREYTEAFF. The CDR3 DNA sequence: TGTGCCAGCAGTTTACGGGAGTACACTGAAGCTTTCTTT.

This clone was seen once. The rearrangement links TRBV29-1 to TRBJ1-1; the match to TRBD1 covers 9 bases. Trimming removed 4 bases from V and 0 bases from J; junction bases left unmatched: 9. The CDR3 covers 16 residues. Germline lookup yields CDR1 SQVTM and CDR2 ANQGSEA. The CDR3 here is CSVGTGGIAMNTEAFF. Written as DNA, the CDR3 is TGCAGCGTTGGAACAGGGGGCATCGCGATGAACACTGAAGCTTTCTTT.

V is TRBV2 and J is TRBJ2-3; 7 bases agree with TRBD2. Germline CDR1 and CDR2: SNHLY and FYNNEI. The CDR3 spans 17 residues. V trimming: 5 bases; J trimming: 3 bases; junction bases outside the gene matches: 14. DNA of the CDR3: TGTGCCAGCAGTCCTATAGCGGGCCAGATAGGGACAGATACGCAGTATTTT. Translated, it gives CASSPIAGQIGTDTQYF.